The 3 T cell receptor beta chains listed next were all sequenced from one sample in a study of blood T cell repertoires in COVID-19. Libraries were prepared by immunoSEQ multiplex PCR; TCRdb keeps only in-frame clonotypes and omits some of them. The table lists 150,000 to 200,000 clones, 86% of them singletons. Sequenced material: peripheral blood. These receptor sequences come from a woman aged 55 to 70 with COVID-19, enrolled during active disease.

The V call is TRBV18, the J call TRBJ2-4; D ambiguous. The CDR3 has 15 residues. V dropped 1 base and J dropped 0 bases, with 7 bases sitting between them. Germline V gene lookup returns CDR1 KGHSH and CDR2 LQKENI. Written as DNA, the CDR3 is TGTGCCAGCTCACCACATCCGGTAGCCAAAAACATTCAGTACTTC. It is translated as CASSPHPVAKNIQYF.

This rearrangement joins TRBV6-2 or TRBV6-3 to TRBJ1-5; no reliable D call. With 4 bases removed from V and 2 bases from J, the gap between germline ends came to 12 bases. CDR3 length: 15 residues. Germline values: CDR1 MNHEY, CDR2 SVGEGT. The CDR3 is CASSFWTQGNQPQHF. CDR3 bases: TGTGCCAGCAGTTTCTGGACTCAGGGCAATCAGCCCCAGCATTTT.

This CDR3 reads CASSQDATATSGYTF. In nucleotides, the CDR3 is TGTGCCAGCAGCCAAGACGCGACAGCCACGAGTGGCTACACCTTC. J is TRBJ1-2 and V is TRBV3-1 (or the pseudogene TRBV3-2), with a possible D match to TRBD1 (5 bases). CDR3 length: 15 amino acids. V dropped 0 bases and J dropped 7 bases, with 15 bases sitting between them. Germline values: CDR1 LGHDT, CDR2 YNNKEL (reference sequence).